These 19 T cell receptor beta chains originate from one sample sequenced in a study of blood T cell repertoires in COVID-19. Assay: immunoSEQ multiplex PCR; the TCRdb copy retains only in-frame clones and omits some. Among 170,000 or so clones listed, approximately 86% were seen once. The specimen was peripheral blood. These receptors came from a man aged 35 to 55 with active or convalescent COVID-19.

To note about this clone: The sample has other DNA sequences that encode this CDR3 too. The chain employs TRBV2 and TRBJ2-6, with D possibly being TRBD2 (5 bases). V lost 6 bases to trimming and J lost 4 bases, with 13 bases between them. CDR1 is SNHLY, CDR2 FYNNEI, per germline. This CDR3 has 15 residues. The CDR3 DNA reads TGTGCCAGCAGCAGAACTAGGGCGGGGGCCAACGTCCTGACTTTC. Translation: CASSRTRAGANVLTF.

V usage is TRBV9 and J usage is TRBJ1-5, with D unclear. The CDR3 contains 12 residues. Germline loops: CDR1 SGDLS, CDR2 YYNGEE. The V and J ends lost 3 bases and 7 bases respectively, with 8 bases between them. As DNA, the CDR3 is TGTGCCAGCAGCGCCGGTTCCCAGCCCCAGCATTTT. Translation: CASSAGSQPQHF.

Only one count was recorded for this clone. V usage is TRBV4-1 and J usage is TRBJ2-6; 7 bases agree with TRBD1. V shed 0 bases, J shed 2 bases, and the junction held 1 base outside the gene matches. The germline gives CDR1 MGHRA, CDR2 YSYEKL. The CDR3 length is 16 residues. CDR3 loop: CASSQETGAGANVLTF. For the CDR3, the DNA is TGCGCCAGCAGCCAAGAAACAGGGGCTGGGGCCAACGTCCTGACTTTC.

V gene TRBV5-8 combines with J gene TRBJ2-4, with D hard to call. V dropped 0 bases and J dropped 7 bases, with 11 bases sitting between them. Germline V gives CDR1 SGHTS, CDR2 YDEGEE. This CDR3 is 14 amino acids long. CDR3 in amino acids: CASSLAGSGNIQYF. The CDR3 coding sequence is TGTGCCAGCAGCTTGGCTGGATCCGGGAACATTCAGTACTTC.

CDR3 residues: CAWSGIHNEQFF. CDR3 sequence (DNA): TGTGCCTGGAGCGGGATACACAATGAGCAGTTCTTC. The chain joins TRBV30 to TRBJ2-1, with D possibly being TRBD2 (5 bases). Trimming removed 3 bases at V and 5 bases at J, with 8 bases between. This CDR3 contains 12 residues. Germline CDR1 and CDR2: GTSNPN and SVGIG (reference sequence).

The chain uses TRBV12-5 and TRBJ1-6; maybe TRBD1 (6 bases). Trimming removed 6 bases from V and 9 bases from J, with 15 bases in between. CDR1 is LGHNT and CDR2 is FRNRAP in the germline V gene. The CDR3 is made up of 14 amino acids. The CDR3 DNA reads TGTGCTAGTGGACCACAGGGAAGAGGTTCACCCCTCCACTTT. Translated: CASGPQGRGSPLHF.

The chain uses TRBV27 and TRBJ2-7; 10 positions match TRBD1. CDR1 and CDR2 (germline): MNHEY, SMNVEV (reference sequence). V trimming: 4 bases; J trimming: 3 bases; junction bases outside the gene matches: 9. This CDR3 region has 16 residues. As DNA, the CDR3 is TGTGCCAGCAGTTCTTTGGTTGGGACAGGGGTCTACGAGCAGTACTTC. It codes for CASSSLVGTGVYEQYF.

This clone has a single count. The chain uses TRBV10-2 and TRBJ2-5, with D tentatively TRBD1 (6 bases). Germline V gene data show CDR1 as WSHSY and CDR2 as SAAADI. This CDR3 has 13 residues. The CDR3 sequence is CATMAGVAETQYF. CDR3 nucleotide sequence: TGCGCGACCATGGCAGGGGTGGCAGAGACCCAGTACTTC.

The CDR3 protein is CASSYVPSNLEKLFF. The CDR3 DNA sequence: TGTGCCAGCAGTTACGTGCCCTCTAACCTTGAAAAACTGTTTTTT. The genes are TRBV6-6 and TRBJ1-4, with D unresolved. There are 15 residues in the CDR3. Trimming cost V 2 bases and J 7 bases, with 14 bases left between them. The germline gives CDR1 MNHNY, CDR2 SVGAGI (reference sequence).

This clone was seen a single time. The chain has TRBV5-1 and TRBJ2-2; 7 bases fit TRBD2. From germline, CDR1 is SGHRS and CDR2 YFSETQ. This CDR3 has 15 amino acids. J gave up 4 bases and V 2 bases, and 5 bases lay outside the gene matches. CDR3 bases: TGCGCCAGCAGCTTCAGCGGGGACCGCACCGGGGAGCTGTTTTTT. Translated: CASSFSGDRTGELFF.

CDR3 nucleotides: TGTGCCAGCAGTGAAGGTCTAGCGGGGAGAGATACGCAGTATTTT. This codes for CASSEGLAGRDTQYF. V gene TRBV2 combines with J gene TRBJ2-3; 9 bases map to TRBD2. Per germline, CDR1 SNHLY and CDR2 FYNNEI. Losses at the gene ends were 1 base for V and 5 bases for J; bases not matched to a gene: 4. CDR3 length equals 15 residues.

The chain uses TRBV3-1 (or the pseudogene TRBV3-2) and TRBJ2-3, with TRBD2 matching 10 bases. The trim removed 8 bases at V and 5 bases at J, leaving 7 bases unmatched. The CDR3 totals 14 residues. The germline V gene has CDR1 LGHDT and CDR2 YNNKEL (reference sequence). The CDR3 is CASLLAGRRDTQYF. Here the CDR3 DNA reads TGTGCCAGCTTACTAGCGGGGCGGAGAGATACGCAGTATTTT.

V usage is TRBV6-1 and J usage is TRBJ1-5; perhaps TRBD1 as D (5 bases). The length of the CDR3 is 13 residues. The V gene lost 3 bases and the J gene lost 9 bases, with 12 bases spanning the gap. Germline-derived CDR1 and CDR2 are MNHNS and SASEGT. CDR3 sequence reads: CASSDTGLRPQHF. CDR3 nucleotides: TGTGCCAGCAGTGATACAGGCCTTAGGCCCCAGCATTTT.

This rearrangement joins TRBV30 to TRBJ2-1, with D tentatively TRBD2 (5 bases). The CDR3 spans 16 residues. V lost 6 bases to trimming and J lost 3 bases, with 21 bases between them. Germline V CDR1 and CDR2: GTSNPN, SVGIG (reference sequence). CDR3 in amino acids: CACNQGRSWVYNEQFF. CDR3 coding DNA: TGTGCCTGTAACCAAGGGAGATCATGGGTCTACAATGAGCAGTTCTTC.

This clone was observed a single time. This chain joins TRBV11-2 and TRBJ1-4, with D tentatively TRBD1 (5 bases). V dropped 1 base and J dropped 4 bases, with 13 bases sitting between them. The CDR3 sequence is 16 residues long. Germline CDR1 reads SGHAT; CDR2 reads FQNNGV. CDR3 bases: TGTGCCAGCAGCTTAGTTGCAGGGTCCTATAATGAAAAACTGTTTTTT. Its protein product is CASSLVAGSYNEKLFF. Variable domain in full (rest from reference TRBV11-2 and TRBJ1-4): EAGVAQSPRYKIIEKRQSVAFWCNPISGHATLYWYQQILGQGPKLLIQFQNNGVVDDSQLPKDRFSAERLKGVDSTLKIQPAKLEDSAVYLCASSLVAGSYNEKLFFGSGTQLSVL.

The rearrangement links TRBV30 to TRBJ1-4; maybe TRBD1 (5 bases). Trimming left V 0 bases short and J 3 bases short, with 11 bases between. This CDR3 comprises 15 residues. The germline gives CDR1 GTSNPN, CDR2 SVGIG (reference sequence). CDR3 in DNA: TGTGCCTGGAGTGTGCCGGGGGGTTCTAATGAAAAACTGTTTTTT. As protein: CAWSVPGGSNEKLFF.

This chain uses TRBV19 with TRBJ1-4; 7 bases match TRBD1. This CDR3 is 13 amino acids long. V shed 7 bases, J shed 5 bases, and the junction held 4 bases outside the gene matches. Germline V lookup: CDR1 LNHDA, CDR2 SQIVND (reference sequence). DNA of the CDR3: TGTGCCAGTAATCCACAGGGGAATGAAAAACTGTTTTTT. Translation: CASNPQGNEKLFF.

The chain employs TRBV2 and TRBJ2-5, with TRBD2 matching over 8 bases. There are 16 residues in the CDR3. The V gene end was trimmed by 5 bases and the J gene end by 2 bases; junction bases not matched to a gene: 10. The germline CDR1 and CDR2 sequences are SNHLY and FYNNEI. The CDR3 region is CASSSAVAGGQETQYF. The CDR3, as DNA: TGTGCCAGCAGTTCCGCAGTGGCGGGGGGTCAAGAGACCCAGTACTTC.

The chain uses TRBV5-4 and TRBJ1-1; the match to TRBD1 covers 9 bases. Germline CDR1 reads SGHNT; CDR2 reads YYREEE (reference sequence). The CDR3 spans 16 residues. The J segment lost 5 bases and the V segment lost 1 base, leaving 9 bases of the junction unmatched. In DNA, the CDR3 is TGTGCCAGCAGCTTGCCTACAGGGGGCGAGGAAACTGAAGCTTTCTTT. This codes for CASSLPTGGEETEAFF.